A selection of T cell receptor beta chains follows, all from one sample in a study of cytomegalovirus exposure and HLA in healthy donors. Assay: immunoSEQ multiplex PCR; the TCRdb copy retains only in-frame clones and omits some. Here the sample spans 100,000 or so clones, about 60% being singletons. The sample taken for sequencing was PBMCs. The source of these receptors is a human donor in good health. Both conserved end residues are part of each CDR3. The D gene is left open where the match is weak. A row's size may be missing; if present it is once, few, many or a size class.

CDR3aa	CDR3nt	d_gene	j_gene	v_gene	abundance
CASTRRGELYGYTF	TGTGCCAGCACTAGGCGAGGAGAGCTCTATGGCTACACCTTC	NA	TRBJ1-2	TRBV5-4	few
CASSDSPYGTRAFF	TGTGCCAGCAGTGACTCCCCCTATGGTACTCGGGCTTTCTTT	NA	TRBJ1-1	TRBV6-4	few
CAWSRDREQYF	TGTGCCTGGAGTCGGGACAGAGAGCAGTACTTC	TRBD1	TRBJ2-7	TRBV30	NA
CASSRDSGSQEAFF	TGCGCCAGCAGCCGGGACAGCGGCTCCCAAGAAGCTTTCTTT	TRBD1	TRBJ1-1	TRBV4-1	NA
CATSPNKAARLGDTGELFF	TGTGCCACCAGCCCAAACAAAGCAGCTAGGTTGGGAGACACCGGGGAGCTGTTTTTT	NA	TRBJ2-2	TRBV15	NA
CASRTTRTGELFF	TGTGCCAGCAGGACTACCCGCACCGGGGAGCTGTTTTTT	NA	TRBJ2-2	TRBV6-1	few
CASSLSGATGELFF	TGTGCCAGCAGCTTAAGCGGGGCCACCGGGGAGCTGTTTTTT	TRBD2	TRBJ2-2	TRBV11-3	NA
CASSLLTSGYNEQFF	TGTGCCAGCAGTTTATTAACTAGCGGCTACAATGAGCAGTTCTTC	TRBD2	TRBJ2-1	TRBV28	few
CASSRRTSGTETQYF	TGTGCCAGCAGCCGAAGGACTAGCGGGACTGAGACCCAGTACTTC	TRBD2	TRBJ2-5	TRBV11-2	NA
CASSLFPGREQYF	TGTGCCAGCAGTTTATTCCCGGGTAGAGAGCAGTACTTC	NA	TRBJ2-7	TRBV27	few
CASSLEEVATNEKLFF	TGTGCCAGCAGCTTAGAAGAGGTGGCAACTAATGAAAAACTGTTTTTT	NA	TRBJ1-4	TRBV7-9	NA
CASSLSGLSTDTQYF	TGTGCCAGCAGCCTTAGCGGGCTGAGCACAGATACGCAGTATTTT	TRBD2	TRBJ2-3	TRBV7-9	NA
CASSEWGVLGTDTQYF	TGTGCCAGCAGTGAATGGGGGGTCTTGGGCACAGATACGCAGTATTTT	NA	TRBJ2-3	TRBV2	once
CASSVAGSYEQYF	TGTGCCAGTAGTGTCGCAGGTTCCTACGAGCAGTACTTC	NA	TRBJ2-7	TRBV19	NA
CASRDKRNTGELFF	TGCGCCAGCCGGGACAAAAGGAACACCGGGGAGCTGTTTTTT	NA	TRBJ2-2	TRBV10-1	NA
CASSYRTGQAKNIQYF	TGTGCCAGCAGTTACCGGACAGGACAAGCCAAAAACATTCAGTACTTC	TRBD1	TRBJ2-4	TRBV6-6	NA
CASSLGEGTGELFF	TGTGCCAGCAGCTTGGGGGAGGGGACCGGGGAGCTGTTTTTT	TRBD2	TRBJ2-2	TRBV7-9	NA
CASSIMPVSNQPQHF	TGTGCCAGTAGTATAATGCCGGTAAGCAATCAGCCCCAGCATTTT	NA	TRBJ1-5	TRBV19	NA
CASSPGTGSYEQYF	TGTGCCAGCAGCCCCGGGACAGGGAGCTACGAGCAGTACTTC	TRBD1	TRBJ2-7	TRBV4-2	NA
CASSSIGNEQFF	TGTGCCAGCAGCTCCATCGGCAATGAGCAGTTCTTC	NA	TRBJ2-1	TRBV13	once
CASRRPGRREGPIPYNEQFF	TGTGCCAGCAGGCGGCCGGGTCGTCGGGAGGGCCCCATCCCATACAATGAGCAGTTCTTC	TRBD2	TRBJ2-1	TRBV28	NA
CATAQGFGANVLTF	TGTGCCACCGCTCAGGGTTTCGGGGCCAACGTCCTGACTTTC	NA	TRBJ2-6	TRBV27	NA
CASSLTASAEAFF	TGTGCCAGCAGTTTGACAGCAAGCGCTGAAGCTTTCTTT	NA	TRBJ1-1	TRBV28	NA
CASRLGGDRPYEQYF	TGTGCCAGTAGGCTGGGCGGGGATCGACCCTACGAGCAGTACTTC	NA	TRBJ2-7	TRBV19	once
CASSGVSPDTQYF	TGCGCCAGCAGCGGCGTTAGCCCAGATACGCAGTATTTT	NA	TRBJ2-3	TRBV4-1	NA
CATSREGVGQGARNQETQYF	TGTGCCACCAGCAGAGAAGGGGTCGGACAGGGGGCAAGAAATCAAGAGACCCAGTACTTC	TRBD1	TRBJ2-5	TRBV15	few
CASSRTGANSNQPQHF	TGTGCCAGCAGCCGGACAGGAGCTAATAGCAATCAGCCCCAGCATTTT	TRBD1	TRBJ1-5	TRBV6-6	NA
CASSHSNFPGCEQFF	TGCGCCAGCAGCCACTCAAACTTTCCCGGGTGTGAGCAGTTCTTC	NA	TRBJ2-1	TRBV4-1	few
CASSPARGATGELFF	TGTGCCAGCTCACCAGCCAGGGGGGCCACCGGGGAGCTGTTTTTT	NA	TRBJ2-2	TRBV18	NA
CASSDREANQPQHF	TGTGCCAGTAGTGACAGGGAGGCCAATCAGCCCCAGCATTTT	TRBD1	TRBJ1-5	TRBV19	few
CASSPMDSPRDYYGYTF	TGTGCCAGCTCACCAATGGACAGTCCACGGGATTACTATGGCTACACCTTC	NA	TRBJ1-2	TRBV18	NA
CASSLGTTWGLNTGELFF	TGTGCCAGCAGCTTAGGGACAACATGGGGGCTAAACACCGGGGAGCTGTTTTTT	NA	TRBJ2-2	TRBV7-9	NA
CASSQAGTGGEKLFF	TGTGCCAGCAGCCAAGCCGGGACAGGGGGTGAAAAACTGTTTTTT	TRBD1	TRBJ1-4	TRBV7-8	NA
CASTRMGLAGGHPLYEQYF	TGTGCCAGCACCAGAATGGGGCTAGCGGGAGGACACCCCCTCTACGAGCAGTACTTC	TRBD2	TRBJ2-7	TRBV2	once
CASSLGQGGFEQYF	TGTGCCAGCAGCTTAGGACAGGGGGGTTTCGAGCAGTACTTC	TRBD1	TRBJ2-7	TRBV9	NA
CAISVGGDGNEQYF	TGTGCCATCAGTGTAGGGGGGGATGGTAACGAGCAGTACTTC	NA	TRBJ2-7	TRBV10-3	once
CASSWDRDSPLHF	TGTGCCAGCAGTTGGGACAGGGACTCACCCCTCCACTTT	TRBD1	TRBJ1-6	TRBV6-5	NA
CASSLWSGQADQPQHF	TGTGCCAGCAGCTTATGGTCGGGACAGGCTGACCAGCCCCAGCATTTT	TRBD1	TRBJ1-5	TRBV7-9	NA
CASSLGGRYGYTF	TGTGCCAGCAGTTTGGGGGGGCGGTATGGCTACACCTTC	NA	TRBJ1-2	TRBV27	NA
CASSLVASGYNEQFF	TGTGCCAGCAGCTTGGTGGCTAGCGGATACAATGAGCAGTTCTTC	TRBD2	TRBJ2-1	TRBV5-6	NA
CASSLGLTNTEAFF	TGTGCCAGCAGCTTGGGACTGACGAACACTGAAGCTTTCTTT	NA	TRBJ1-1	TRBV5-6	NA